This paragraph reports one T cell receptor beta chain. The specificity of this receptor is unknown. The input lacks base qualities; no much larger clone sits a single base away. This entry is derived from a study of vaccination and CD4 T cells after COVID-19 (dated by TCRdb to 2022 to 2024). At the level of the whole study: Convalescent patients had a positive SARS-CoV-2 result on nasal swab PCR, and of these patients, some ten had mild disease and one had severe disease. As controls, cultures received a CEFX viral epitope pool (the positive control), an HIV-1 Nef peptide pool (the negative control), or no peptide at all. For stimulating the cultures, overlapping spike peptide pools were used, derived from SARS-CoV-2 as well as from the common cold coronaviruses HCoV-NL63, HCoV-OC43 and HCoV-229E. In roughly nine COVID-19 convalescent patients and a handful of infection-naive healthy vaccine recipients, the spike-specific CD4+ TCR repertoire before mRNA vaccination was compared with the repertoire after mRNA vaccination. Post-vaccine blood samples were collected a median of about 72 days after the second vaccine dose, ranging from roughly 13 to 250 days. Six males and four females were included in the convalescent cohort, with two Hispanic individuals, seven Caucasians, two Asians and one multiracial person represented. Two doses of either the Pfizer-BioNTech BNT162b2 vaccine (n=8) or the Moderna mRNA-1273 vaccine (n=2) were administered to participants. Post-COVID blood samples from convalescent patients were collected a median of approximately 100 days after diagnosis, with a range of about 35 to 161 days. What the work shows at the level of the full study, not this receptor alone: The number of convalescent patients in the study was relatively small, and the study did not examine early timepoints following natural infection. In convalescent patients, a median roughly 85% of post-vaccine SARS-CoV-2-reactive clones were detected only after vaccination, and vaccine-specific priming was suggested by this finding. The median number of SARS-CoV-2-reactive clonotypes rose from 21 after infection to 38 after vaccination, but the change was not significant. Nearly all vaccine-specific clones in convalescent patients (304 of 307) were mono-reactive for SARS-CoV-2 spike rather than cross-reactive with common cold coronaviruses.

Based on the germline V gene, the CDR1 and CDR2 sequences are SGHTA and FQGNSA. Including cysteine and phenylalanine, the CDR3 has 14 amino acids. The kept DNA is CDR3 alone, 42 bases in frame from the first base. V drops 2 bases and J drops 5 bases, leaving 12 bases in between. The library relied on PCR. At the Johns Hopkins FTIC core, DNA from the cultured CD4+ T cells underwent TCR sequencing with the Oncomine TCR Beta short-read assay. Genomic DNA was extracted from the cultured CD4+ T cells with the QIAamp micro DNA kit. Oncomine TCR Beta libraries made from cultured CD4+ T cells were pooled using unique dual indexes and sequenced on an Illumina iSeq 100. As for the original processing: Non-productive sequences were removed, and CDR3s not starting with C, not ending with F or W, or shorter than 7 amino acids were discarded. Antigen-specific clonotypes were identified using the MANAFEST web application through comparison of peptide-stimulated wells with reference and other culture wells. To be called positive, a clone needed an FDR below 0.05, an odds ratio above 5, and a productive frequency above 0.1% in at least two of three replicate wells. Cross-reactive clonotypes were defined as significantly expanded in both SARS-CoV-2 spike wells and at least one common cold coronavirus spike condition. Using R version 3.6.1, CDR3 homology was evaluated through Levenshtein distances (stringdist) along with unrooted phylogenetic trees (ape). TCRdb took the public reads, trimmed them with fastp at Q25, ran MiXCR for clone calling and kept in-frame beta chains. Records with the same CDR3 protein are collapsed into one entry carrying the most frequent genes and DNA. The V and J calls reflect TCRdb's pipeline rather than the authors' work. The table for this sample lists around 13,000 distinct CDR3 sequences; approximately 56% of them were counted only once. The top ten clones comprise roughly a sixth of the sample.

Explained via the paper, the treatment or condition label denotes: approximately 9-day PBMC culture with coronavirus spike peptide pools or control peptides (ViraFEST assay). The ViraFEST assay was used in the study, in which antigen-specific T cells were expanded with peptide pools and expanded clonotypes were subsequently identified by TCR sequencing. The convalescent patients' positive SARS-CoV-2 PCR tests fell between March and December 2020, which was before the Alpha, Beta and Delta variants emerged in the United States. Each well held 1.5 million to 2.5 million PBMCs cultured with approximately 9.2 ug/ml peptide pools in IMDM containing approximately 5% human AB serum and 7.5 to 10 IU/ml IL-2. Half of the culture medium was replaced with fresh IL-2-containing medium on days 3 and 7. CD4+ T cells were isolated after around 9 days of culture through negative selection using the EasySep CD4+ T cell isolation kit. PBMCs were separated from whole blood using Ficoll-Paque Plus gradient centrifugation and then either used fresh or cryopreserved at -140C. Culture conditions were generally each tested in triplicate wells.

The rearrangement joined TRBV7-2 to TRBJ1-2, with no confidently assigned D gene. This sequence originates from a human donor who had recovered from COVID-19. The sequenced sample was CD4+ T cells from blood, cultured in vitro. The CDR3 region reads CASSLSGKGYGYTF. In nucleotide form, the sequence is TGTGCCAGCAGCTTAAGCGGGAAAGGGTATGGCTACACCTTC. The reference TRBV7-2 and TRBJ1-2 proteins fill in what lies around the CDR3, so the full variable domain reads GAGVSQSPSNKVTEKGKDVELRCDPISGHTALYWYRQSLGQGLEFLIYFQGNSAPDKSGLPSDRFSAERTGGSVSTLTIQRTQQEDSAVYLCASSLSGKGYGYTFGSGTRLTVV.